The present entry profiles one T cell receptor (beta chain) with its context. The record originates from a study of blood T cell repertoires in COVID-19. Study-level background: The origin of the acute and convalescent COVID-19 samples was the United States, Italy and Spain. T cells, B-cell-depleted T cells, or PBMCs supplied cDNA or gDNA.

This CDR3 region has 17 residues. J was trimmed by 1 base and V by 3 bases; bases with no gene match: 9. CDR1 is LGHNA and CDR2 is YNFKEQ in the germline V gene. The authors' processing: Counts of nucleated cells, estimated from reference gene primer amplification, were obtained. The protocol was immunoSEQ multiplex PCR, while the TCRdb copy is restricted to in-frame clones and leaves out a portion. V and J calls and clone size follow that table, whereas D and trimming were derived from the DNA. The sample yields about 80,000 clones, roughly 80% seen once. The rearrangement joins TRBV4-2 to TRBJ2-3, with 8 nucleotides matching TRBD2. The sequence came from a woman in her 70s with acute or convalescent COVID-19. The sequenced sample consisted of peripheral blood. CDR3 in amino acids: CASSQYGSGGGTDTQYF. DNA for the CDR3: TGTGCCAGCAGCCAGTACGGATCGGGAGGGGGCACAGATACGCAGTATTTT.